A selection of T cell receptor beta chains follows, all from one sample in a study of human T cells and chemical hapten exposure. In TCRdb, the RACE reads were re-called with MiXCR into one record per CDR3 protein. This sample has 180,000 or so distinct CDR3 sequences, with approximately 26% found just once. The sample here was whole blood, taken in connection with sensitization to the hapten diphenylcyclopropenone (DPC). The origin of the receptors is a woman between 35 and 50 years old with alopecia areata. Some clones in this sample may be carry-over from other donors' samples. CDR3s include the opening cysteine and the closing phenylalanine or tryptophan. The D gene is left open where the match is weak. Clone sizes are given selectively: once, few, many, or a class where the clone is expanded.

d_call j_call v_call clone_size cdr3_nt cdr3_aa
NA TRBJ1-1 TRBV30 few TGTGCCTGGAGTTTCAGCGTGTCTGAAGCTTTCTTT CAWSFSVSEAFF
NA TRBJ2-3 TRBV27 NA TGTGCCAGTAGAGGAACAGGGACAGATACGCAGTATTTT CASRGTGTDTQYF
TRBD1 TRBJ2-2 TRBV4-1 few TGCGCCAGCAGCCAAGAGGGACAGGGGAACACCGGGGAGCTGTTTTTT CASSQEGQGNTGELFF
TRBD1 TRBJ2-7 TRBV7-3 NA TGTGCCAGCAGTGTCGGACAGGGAAGCTACGAGCAGTACTTC CASSVGQGSYEQYF
NA TRBJ2-5 TRBV9 few TGTGCCAGCAGCCCTCGCCTGGGAGAGACCCAGTACTTC CASSPRLGETQYF
NA TRBJ2-3 TRBV7-9 NA TGTGCCAGCAGCTCCGGACAGAACACAGATACGCAGTATTTT CASSSGQNTDTQYF
NA TRBJ2-7 TRBV6-5 few TGTGCCAGCAGTTACGCCCCCGGGGACCGCTACGAGCAGTACTTC CASSYAPGDRYEQYF
TRBD2 TRBJ2-1 TRBV10-3 few TGTGCCATCAGTGAGTCAGGGTTAGCGGGCTTATACAATGAGCAGTTCTTC CAISESGLAGLYNEQFF
NA TRBJ2-3 TRBV20-1 NA TGCAGTGCTCCCCGGAGGGGAGAGGGGGTTGGGATGCAGTATTTT CSAPRRGEGVGMQYF
TRBD2 TRBJ2-1 TRBV29-1 NA TGCAGCGTCCAATCGGGAGCGGGAGTTGGGAATGAGCAGTTCTTC CSVQSGAGVGNEQFF
NA TRBJ2-2 TRBV19 many TGTGCCAGTAGTCCGAACGACTTTACCTTCGGGGAGCTGTTTTTT CASSPNDFTFGELFF
NA TRBJ2-1 TRBV28 few TGTGCCAGCACCTACGACTCATACAATGAGCAGTTCTTC CASTYDSYNEQFF
NA TRBJ2-3 TRBV20-1 NA TGCAGTGCTAGTCCTACTAGCTCAGCTACGCAGTATTTT CSASPTSSATQYF
TRBD2 TRBJ2-1 TRBV5-5 few TGTGCCAGCAGGAACCAAGGACTAGCGGGAATCAATGAGCAGTTCTTC CASRNQGLAGINEQFF
NA TRBJ1-2 TRBV28 NA TGTGCCAGCAGCTCCATCCCATTCTATGGCTACACCTTC CASSSIPFYGYTF
NA TRBJ1-1 TRBV7-9 many TGTGCCAGCAGAGATACTAGAAGAAAAGGTGAAGCTTTCTTT CASRDTRRKGEAFF
TRBD2 TRBJ2-4 TRBV24-1 few TGTGCCATCGCGCGTACGACTAGCGGGAGGGCCGGGTCCAAAAACATTCAGTACTTC CAIARTTSGRAGSKNIQYF
TRBD1 TRBJ1-5 TRBV20-1 NA TGCAGTGCTTGGACAGGTCTTAGCAATCAGCCCCAGCATTTT CSAWTGLSNQPQHF
TRBD2 TRBJ2-7 TRBV6-1 NA TGTGCCACCGAGAGCGGGGGGCTCTACGAGCAGTACTTC CATESGGLYEQYF
NA TRBJ1-5 TRBV6-2/TRBV6-3 few TGTGCCAGCAACTTCGCCAGGGCCGGGGAAACCCAGCATTTT CASNFARAGETQHF
TRBD2 TRBJ2-6 TRBV10-3 NA TGTGCCATCAGTGAATCGGACGCTGGGGGGGACTCTGGGGCCAACGTCCTGACTTTC CAISESDAGGDSGANVLTF
NA TRBJ2-1 TRBV10-3 few TGTGCCATCTCCTCTACCCTGGGATCGGCGTTTGGTGAGCAGTTCTTC CAISSTLGSAFGEQFF
NA TRBJ2-6 TRBV4-3 few TGCGCCAGCAGCCCCAGGGGTAAAGGAGCTGGGGCCAACGTCCTGACTTTC CASSPRGKGAGANVLTF
NA TRBJ2-6 TRBV5-1 few TGCGCCAGCAGCTTGACGGGGTCCGGGGCCAACGTCCTGACTTTC CASSLTGSGANVLTF
NA TRBJ1-2 TRBV12-3/TRBV12-4 few TGTGCCAGCAGTCAATCCAGGGGTCGGGGCTATGGCTACACCTTC CASSQSRGRGYGYTF
NA TRBJ1-5 TRBV6-2/TRBV6-3 few TGTGCCAGCAGCGGGACGGGTAGCAATCAGCCCCAGCATTTT CASSGTGSNQPQHF
NA TRBJ1-1 TRBV7-3 few TGTGCCAGCAGCTTAATCCTGAACACTGAAGCTTTCTTT CASSLILNTEAFF
TRBD1 TRBJ2-1 TRBV6-1 many TGTGCCAGCAGTGAGACAGGGGGGCAGTTCTTC CASSETGGQFF
NA TRBJ1-1 TRBV29-1 NA TGCAGCGTGGGGGGGGGAACGAACACTGAAGCTTTCTTT CSVGGGTNTEAFF
TRBD2 TRBJ2-7 TRBV4-3 few TGCGCCAGCAGCCAAGCCGGCGGGAGGGCGGGGGAGCAGTACTTC CASSQAGGRAGEQYF
NA TRBJ1-2 TRBV6-6 few TGTGCCAGCATGATGGAACAGCGCCACTATGGCTACACCTTC CASMMEQRHYGYTF
TRBD1 TRBJ2-2 TRBV18 NA TGTGCCAGCTCACCGACAGGGATAGGGGAGCTGTTTTTT CASSPTGIGELFF
TRBD1 TRBJ2-5 TRBV29-1 NA TGCAGCGTTTCGGGACAGGGACAAGAGACCCAGTACTTC CSVSGQGQETQYF
TRBD1 TRBJ2-1 TRBV29-1 few TGCAGCGTCTGGACAGGGCATGAGCAGTTCTTC CSVWTGHEQFF
TRBD2 TRBJ2-1 TRBV3-1 NA TGTGCCAGCAGCCCGCACAGCGGGATTGTAAATGAGCAGTTCTTC CASSPHSGIVNEQFF
NA TRBJ2-5 TRBV12-3/TRBV12-4 NA TGTGCCAGCAGTTTATGGAGCGACCAAGAGACCCAGTACTTC CASSLWSDQETQYF
NA TRBJ2-1 TRBV7-6 NA TGTGCCAGCAGCTTAGAAGGGGCCAATGAGCAGTTCTTC CASSLEGANEQFF
NA TRBJ2-1 TRBV7-9 NA TGTGCCAGCAGCTTACCGCAGGGGGGGCGCGCTGAGCAGTTCTTC CASSLPQGGRAEQFF
NA TRBJ1-5 TRBV27 NA TGTGCCAGCAGTTTATCACCGGCGAATCAGCCCCAGCATTTT CASSLSPANQPQHF
TRBD1 TRBJ1-2 TRBV25-1 few TGTGCCAGCAGTGACTTACCACTACAGGGGGACTACACCTTC CASSDLPLQGDYTF
NA TRBJ1-6 TRBV6-5 NA TGTGCCAGCAACACGGGAGAGGGGCGGTCACCCCTCCACTTT CASNTGEGRSPLHF
TRBD1 TRBJ2-2 TRBV6-6 NA TGTGCCAGCAGTGCACAGGGGGCGCGAAACACCGGGGAGCTGTTTTTT CASSAQGARNTGELFF
NA TRBJ2-1 TRBV2 NA TGTGCCAGCAGTGCGCGACTAGGAAATGAGCAGTTCTTC CASSARLGNEQFF
TRBD1 TRBJ2-7 TRBV6-5 NA TGTGCCAGCAGTTACTCAAGGGGGCACGAGCAGTACTTC CASSYSRGHEQYF
NA TRBJ2-1 TRBV6-2/TRBV6-3 NA TGTGCCAGCATGGGGGGGGCATTTTACAATGAGCAGTTCTTC CASMGGAFYNEQFF
TRBD2 TRBJ2-5 TRBV5-1 NA TGCGCCAGCAGCTCCGCCCCTAGCGGGATAGAGACCCAGTACTTC CASSSAPSGIETQYF
TRBD1 TRBJ1-5 TRBV20-1 NA TGCAGTGCAACAGGGGGAGATCAGCCCCAGCATTTT CSATGGDQPQHF
NA TRBJ2-5 TRBV29-1 NA TGCAGCGTTGAAGAATATGGGCCAGCCCTCGAGACCCAGTACTTC CSVEEYGPALETQYF
NA TRBJ2-7 TRBV29-1 NA TGCAGCGCCACCAGGGGCTTGAACGAGCAGTACTTC CSATRGLNEQYF
NA TRBJ1-5 TRBV15 few TGTGCCACCAGCTGGACACCCCACAATCAGCCCCAGCATTTT CATSWTPHNQPQHF
NA TRBJ2-7 TRBV5-6 few TGTGCCAGCAGCCCCAACACCGCCTACGAGCAGTACTTC CASSPNTAYEQYF
NA TRBJ2-6 TRBV7-9 few TGTGCCAGCAGCTTAGTATCCTCTGGGGCCAACGTCCTGACTTTC CASSLVSSGANVLTF